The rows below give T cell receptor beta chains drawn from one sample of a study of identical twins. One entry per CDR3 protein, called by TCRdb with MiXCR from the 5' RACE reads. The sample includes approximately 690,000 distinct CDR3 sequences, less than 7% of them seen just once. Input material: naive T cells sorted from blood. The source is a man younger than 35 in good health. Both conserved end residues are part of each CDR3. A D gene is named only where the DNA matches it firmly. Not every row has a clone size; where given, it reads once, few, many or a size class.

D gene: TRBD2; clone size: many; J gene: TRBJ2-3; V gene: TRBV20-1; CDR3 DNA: TGCAGTGCTAGGGCTAGCGGGAACGCCGTAGATACGCAGTATTTT; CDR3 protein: CSARASGNAVDTQYF
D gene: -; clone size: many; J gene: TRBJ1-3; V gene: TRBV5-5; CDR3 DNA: TGTGCCAGCAGCTTGTTCTTAGTGGACTCTGGAAACACCATATATTTT; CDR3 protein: CASSLFLVDSGNTIYF
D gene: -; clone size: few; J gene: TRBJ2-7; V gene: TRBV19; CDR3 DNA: TGTGCCAGTAGTATCGACCAGTCGCCCTACGAGCAGTACTTC; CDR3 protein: CASSIDQSPYEQYF
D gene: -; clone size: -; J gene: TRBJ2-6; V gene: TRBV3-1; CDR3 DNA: TGTGCCAGCAGCCAAGAGTTAACGGGCGCTGGGGCCAACGTCCTGACTTTC; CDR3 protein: CASSQELTGAGANVLTF
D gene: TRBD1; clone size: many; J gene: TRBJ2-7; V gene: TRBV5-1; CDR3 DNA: TGCGCCAGCAGCTCGGACAGGGCATCCTACGAGCAGTACTTC; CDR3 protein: CASSSDRASYEQYF
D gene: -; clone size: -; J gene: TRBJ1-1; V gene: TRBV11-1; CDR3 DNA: TGTGCCAGCAGCTTAGCGCCGGGACTGGTACGGACTGAAGCTTTCTTT; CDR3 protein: CASSLAPGLVRTEAFF
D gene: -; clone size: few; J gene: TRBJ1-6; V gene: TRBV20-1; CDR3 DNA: TGCAGTGCGCCTATCGAGGGGGGAAATTCACCCCTCCACTTT; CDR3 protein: CSAPIEGGNSPLHF
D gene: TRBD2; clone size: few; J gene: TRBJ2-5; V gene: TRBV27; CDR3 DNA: TGTGCCAGCAGTATCCCGCTGGCGGGAGGCGGAGAGACCCAGTACTTC; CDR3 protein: CASSIPLAGGGETQYF
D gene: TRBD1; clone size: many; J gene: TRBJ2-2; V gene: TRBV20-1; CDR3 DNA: TGCAGTGCTAGGCCGGACAGGTCCACCGGGGAGCTGTTTTTT; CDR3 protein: CSARPDRSTGELFF
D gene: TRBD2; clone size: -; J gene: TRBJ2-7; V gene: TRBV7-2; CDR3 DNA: TGTGCCAGCAGCTTTGCGAGCGGGATCCCCTACGAGCAGTACTTC; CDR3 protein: CASSFASGIPYEQYF
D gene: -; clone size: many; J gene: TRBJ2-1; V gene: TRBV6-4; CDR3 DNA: TGTGCCAGCAGCCCCACCCCCGGGGGCACCTACAATGAGCAGTTCTTC; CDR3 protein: CASSPTPGGTYNEQFF
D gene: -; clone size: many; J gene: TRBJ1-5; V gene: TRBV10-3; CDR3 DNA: TGTGCCATCAGTGAGGGGCTAAAGGGAGAACAGCCCCAGCATTTT; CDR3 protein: CAISEGLKGEQPQHF
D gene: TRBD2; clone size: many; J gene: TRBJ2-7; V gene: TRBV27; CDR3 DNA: TGTGCCAGCAGTTTGGACGGGACTAGCGGTACCTACGAGCAGTACTTC; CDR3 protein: CASSLDGTSGTYEQYF
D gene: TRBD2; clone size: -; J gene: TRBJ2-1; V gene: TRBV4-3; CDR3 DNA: TGCGCCAGCAGCCAAGAAGGAGGCGGGGGCTCCTACAATGAGCAGTTCTTC; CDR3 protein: CASSQEGGGGSYNEQFF
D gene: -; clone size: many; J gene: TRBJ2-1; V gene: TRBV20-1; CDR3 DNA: TGCAGTGTTTTTAGCGCCCGGGGGGAGCAGTTCTTC; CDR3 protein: CSVFSARGEQFF
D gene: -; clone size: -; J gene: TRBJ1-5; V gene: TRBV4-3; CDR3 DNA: TGCGCCAGCAGCCAAGATTTGGGGAAGCCCCAGCATTTT; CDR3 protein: CASSQDLGKPQHF